The 26 T cell receptor beta chains reported below all come from one sample, sequenced in a study of blood T cell repertoires in COVID-19. TCRdb's table, derived via immunoSEQ multiplex PCR, lists solely in-frame clones and lacks some. The data show 60,000 to 75,000 clones, 70% to 85% seen once. The sequencing input was peripheral blood. The receptors shown here come from a woman in her 70s with acute or convalescent COVID-19.

The rearrangement joins TRBV4-1 to TRBJ2-2, with a possible D match to TRBD2 (6 bases). This CDR3 is 16 amino acids long. CDR1 is MGHRA, CDR2 YSYEKL, per germline. The V end lost 3 bases, the J end lost 3 bases, and 14 bases lay between the germline ends. The CDR3 region is CASSQGGLPYTGELFF. For the CDR3, the DNA is TGCGCCAGCAGCCAGGGTGGACTACCCTACACCGGGGAGCTGTTTTTT.

This CDR3 reads CASSLGSGGRQPQHF. The CDR3 DNA follows: TGTGCCAGCAGCTTAGGGTCCGGGGGGAGGCAGCCCCAGCATTTT. The chain links TRBV11-2 to TRBJ1-5; D perhaps matches TRBD1 (5 bases). Germline CDR1 and CDR2: SGHAT and FQNNGV. The ends were cut back, 1 base at V and 7 bases at J, with 14 bases in the middle. The CDR3 contains 15 residues. The full variable domain, with the rest looked up from reference TRBV11-2 and TRBJ1-5, is EAGVAQSPRYKIIEKRQSVAFWCNPISGHATLYWYQQILGQGPKLLIQFQNNGVVDDSQLPKDRFSAERLKGVDSTLKIQPAKLEDSAVYLCASSLGSGGRQPQHFGDGTRLSIL.

The CDR3 loop is CASRRDLQYF. The CDR3 DNA reads TGTGCCAGCAGGCGGGACCTCCAGTACTTC. This rearrangement joins TRBV13 to TRBJ2-5, with D possibly matching TRBD2 (6 bases). This CDR3 contains 10 residues. The V end lost 6 bases, the J end lost 10 bases, and 9 bases lay between the germline ends. The germline CDR1 and CDR2 sequences are PRHDT and FYEKMQ (reference sequence).

The chain carries TRBV4-1 and TRBJ2-7; D call uncertain. The length of the CDR3 is 16 residues. Looked up from germline, CDR1 is MGHRA and CDR2 is YSYEKL. Trimming stripped 2 bases from V and 3 bases from J, with 17 bases between. The CDR3 DNA follows: TGCGCCAGCAGCCAACTCGTCTCCATTAGAGGCTACGAGCAGTACTTC. Protein: CASSQLVSIRGYEQYF.

The chain couples TRBV2 to TRBJ2-7; TRBD1 matches 10 bases. The CDR3 consists of 14 residues. CDR1 and CDR2 from the germline V gene are SNHLY and FYNNEI. The V and J ends lost 7 bases and 4 bases, in that order; junction bases with no gene match: 7. The CDR3 region is CASKPGQGSYEQYF. The CDR3 nucleotides are TGTGCCAGCAAGCCGGGACAGGGGAGTTACGAGCAGTACTTC.

The genes are TRBV12-3 or TRBV12-4 and TRBJ2-1; D perhaps matches TRBD1 (6 bases). V lost 10 bases and J 8 bases, leaving 15 bases between the germline ends. This CDR3 has 12 residues. The DNA for the CDR3 is TGTGCCACCGGGGACAATCAGGATGAGCAGTTCTTC. Translation gives CATGDNQDEQFF.

The V gene is TRBV29-1, the J gene TRBJ2-5; the match to TRBD2 covers 7 bases. The length of the CDR3 is 12 residues. V lost 6 bases to trimming and J lost 3 bases; unmatched junction nucleotides: 4. Germline lookup yields CDR1 SQVTM and CDR2 ANQGSEA. Written as DNA, the CDR3 is TGCAGCGTCCTCGCGGGGGAAGAGACCCAGTACTTC. Its translation is CSVLAGEETQYF.

V gene TRBV2 combines with J gene TRBJ1-4; D ambiguous. The germline V gene encodes CDR1 SNHLY and CDR2 FYNNEI. CDR3 size: 16 residues. V was pared by 6 bases and J by 0 bases, with 14 bases between. The CDR3 coding sequence is TGTGCCAGCAGCGACGCACAGATTGCAACTAATGAAAAACTGTTTTTT. Protein: CASSDAQIATNEKLFF. Drawing the rest from reference TRBV2 and TRBJ1-4, the complete variable domain is EPEVTQTPSHQVTQMGQEVILRCVPISNHLYFYWYRQILGQKVEFLVSFYNNEISEKSEIFDDQFSVERPDGSNFTLKIRSTKLEDSAMYFCASSDAQIATNEKLFFGSGTQLSVL.

J is TRBJ1-6 and V is TRBV12-3 or TRBV12-4; tentative D call: TRBD1 (5 bases). This CDR3 comprises 13 residues. V was clipped by 3 bases and J by 10 bases, with 10 bases between them. Here the CDR3 DNA reads TGTGCCAGCAGTTTTAAGGGGAAATCACCCCTCCACTTT. Translated, it gives CASSFKGKSPLHF.

V and J are TRBV5-4 and TRBJ1-5; D possibly corresponds to TRBD1 (5 bases). CDR1 SGHNT and CDR2 YYREEE come from the germline V gene (reference sequence). Trimming pared 4 bases from V and 1 base from J, leaving 9 bases between. The CDR3 is made up of 14 amino acids. The CDR3 protein is CASSVDMSNQPQHF. The DNA of the CDR3 is TGTGCCAGCAGCGTGGACATGAGCAATCAGCCCCAGCATTTT.

This chain joins TRBV5-4 and TRBJ1-4; D might be TRBD1 (6 bases). Trimming took 0 bases from V and 8 from J, leaving 11 bases between them. CDR1 is SGHNT and CDR2 is YYREEE in the germline V gene (reference sequence). The CDR3 covers 14 residues. The CDR3 loop is CASSLGQAGEKLFF. The CDR3 nucleotides read TGTGCCAGCAGCTTGGGACAGGCCGGGGAAAAACTGTTTTTT.

The rearrangement joins TRBV10-3 to TRBJ1-1; D unresolved. V dropped 3 bases and J dropped 1 base, with 6 bases sitting between them. CDR1 and CDR2 (germline): ENHRY, SYGVKD. The CDR3 spans 13 residues. In DNA, the CDR3 is TGTGCCATCAGTGATCGGGGGAACACTGAAGCTTTCTTT. Its translation: CAISDRGNTEAFF.

The V call is TRBV6-5, the J call TRBJ2-7; D is perhaps TRBD2 (5 bases). The CDR3 covers 14 residues. V was shortened by 8 bases and J by 0 bases, with 14 bases between the two germline ends. The germline CDR1 and CDR2 sequences are MNHEY and SVGAGI. The CDR3 protein is CASFISGSSYEQYF. As DNA, the CDR3 is TGTGCCAGCTTTATATCGGGGAGCTCCTACGAGCAGTACTTC.

The chain uses TRBV7-3 and TRBJ2-1, with 10 nucleotides matching TRBD2. CDR1 is SGHTA, CDR2 FQGTGA, per germline. V dropped 3 bases and J dropped 7; count of bases not matched to a gene: 6. The CDR3 spans 15 residues. The CDR3 DNA follows: TGTGCCAGCAGCTTCTCTAGCGGGGGTTTTAATGAGCAGTTCTTC. Protein product: CASSFSSGGFNEQFF.

V gene TRBV24-1 combines with J gene TRBJ2-2; unclear D gene. The CDR3 extends over 15 amino acids. Germline CDR1 and CDR2: KGHDR and SFDVKD. Deletions cut 3 bases from V and 0 bases from J, with 7 bases between. The CDR3 region is CATSDPTTNTGELFF. CDR3 nucleotide sequence: TGTGCCACCAGTGATCCCACTACGAACACCGGGGAGCTGTTTTTT.

This clone was detected once. The rearrangement links TRBV11-2 to TRBJ2-7; no reliable D call. CDR3 length: 11 residues. Germline V gives CDR1 SGHAT, CDR2 FQNNGV. With 7 bases removed from V and 4 bases from J, the gap between germline ends came to 8 bases. The CDR3, as DNA: TGTGCCAGCACCACCGGGTACGAGCAGTACTTC. It specifies CASTTGYEQYF.

This chain uses TRBV6-7 with TRBJ2-7, with D perhaps TRBD1 (5 bases). TRBV6-7 is filed as an ORF, its function uncertain. Trimming shortened V by 0 bases and J by 2 bases, and 26 bases separated the two germline ends. The CDR3 totals 20 residues. CDR3 coding DNA: TGTGCCAGCAGTTACTCGACTCTCCTAAAGGGGCCTAACAGGACCTACGAGCAGTACTTC. This translates into CASSYSTLLKGPNRTYEQYF.

This chain connects TRBV6-5 to TRBJ2-3, with a tentative D call TRBD2 (7 bases). Trimming cost V 11 bases and J 0 bases, with 12 bases left between them. Germline V gene lookup returns CDR1 MNHEY and CDR2 SVGAGI. This CDR3 comprises 13 residues. Here the CDR3 reads CAGEGGSTDTQYF. The CDR3 bases are TGTGCCGGGGAGGGGGGGAGCACAGATACGCAGTATTTT.

In DNA form, the CDR3 reads TGCGCCAGCCGCAGGACTGAAGCTTTCTTT. Its protein is CASRRTEAFF. V gene TRBV5-1 combines with J gene TRBJ1-1; D ambiguous. The CDR3 length is 10 residues. Trimming took 7 bases from V and 5 from J, leaving 6 bases between them. Per germline, CDR1 SGHRS and CDR2 YFSETQ.

The rearrangement joins TRBV11-3 to TRBJ1-1; a possible D gene is TRBD1 (6 bases). The CDR3 totals 14 residues. V lost 4 bases, J lost 1 base, and 10 bases lay in between. Germline V CDR1 and CDR2: SGHNT, YENEEA. CDR3: CASSYRVGNTEAFF. CDR3 in DNA: TGTGCCAGCAGCTACAGGGTGGGGAACACTGAAGCTTTCTTT.

This clone was counted only a few times. The genes are TRBV19 and TRBJ1-5, with TRBD1 matching 7 bases. The J segment lost 0 bases and the V segment lost 4 bases, leaving 6 bases of the junction unmatched. Germline values: CDR1 LNHDA, CDR2 SQIVND (reference sequence). CDR3 length equals 16 residues. This CDR3 is CASSKEQGYSNQPQHF. In nucleotides, the CDR3 is TGTGCCAGTAGTAAGGAACAGGGGTATAGCAATCAGCCCCAGCATTTT.

This clone was seen only a few times. The germline gene is not matched at one end of the junction; a read error may be the cause. The chain couples TRBV7-2 to TRBJ2-5; 9 bases are a match to TRBD2. Germline V CDR1 and CDR2: SGHTA, FQGNSA. CDR3 length: 15 amino acids. The DNA of the CDR3 is TGTGCCAGCAGCGTAGCGGGGGCGCTCCAAGAGACCCAGTACTTC. This encodes CASSVAGALQETQYF.

This clone showed up just once. The CDR3 region has the DNA TGTGCCAGCAGCTTAAGTTCAGGGGGCATCACCGGGGAGCTGTTTTTT. This gives the protein CASSLSSGGITGELFF. The J gene is TRBJ2-2, the V gene TRBV7-8; TRBD1 aligns across 8 bases. The CDR3 runs to 16 residues. Trimming took 2 bases from V and 4 from J; bases not matched to a gene: 6. Germline V CDR1 and CDR2: SGHVS, FQNEAQ.

This clone was detected ten times or more. The chain has TRBV9 and TRBJ2-7; perhaps TRBD1 as D (6 bases). With 4 bases removed from V and 3 bases from J, the gap between germline ends came to 14 bases. Germline assignment: CDR1 SGDLS and CDR2 YYNGEE. The CDR3 runs to 14 residues. The CDR3 region is CASSPGTSLYEQYF. The CDR3 DNA sequence: TGTGCCAGCAGCCCCGGGACATCTCTCTACGAGCAGTACTTC.

The CDR3 here is CASSLGPLAGGADTQYF. Written as DNA, the CDR3 is TGTGCCAGCAGCTTAGGCCCTCTAGCGGGGGGGGCAGATACGCAGTATTTT. This chain uses TRBV7-8 with TRBJ2-3, with TRBD2 matching 12 bases. The germline gives CDR1 SGHVS, CDR2 FQNEAQ. This CDR3 has 17 residues. Trimming took 1 base from V and 4 from J; bases not matched to a gene: 6.

The rearrangement uses TRBV5-5 and TRBJ2-5; perhaps TRBD1 as D (5 bases). The CDR3 is made up of 14 amino acids. Germline V gene sequence: CDR1 SGHKS, CDR2 YYEKEE (reference sequence). With 0 bases removed from V and 3 bases from J, the gap between germline ends came to 9 bases. In DNA, the CDR3 is TGTGCCAGCAGCTTGGTCAGCAGGGAAGAGACCCAGTACTTC. Residues: CASSLVSREETQYF. Supplemented by reference TRBV5-5 and TRBJ2-5, the full variable domain reads DAGVTQSPTHLIKTRGQQVTLRCSPISGHKSVSWYQQVLGQGPQFIFQYYEKEERGRGNFPDRFSARQFPNYSSELNVNALLLGDSALYLCASSLVSREETQYFGPGTRLLVL.